This T cell receptor (beta chain) derives from a study of cytomegalovirus exposure and HLA in healthy donors. Study-wide context: In an earlier analysis, approximately 120 million unique TCR beta sequences were found from some 170 million T cells.

A remark on this clone: Its antigen is still unknown.

This PCR relied on a set of 60 Vbeta primers and 13 Jbeta primers. TCRdb keeps only in-frame clones here, not all; method: immunoSEQ multiplex PCR. The sample carries 90,000 to 140,000 clones, approximately 69% recorded once. Germline V gene data show CDR1 as MNHEY and CDR2 as SMNVEV (reference sequence). With 5 bases clipped from V and 0 bases from J, the junction kept 10 bases outside the gene matches. The CDR3 totals 17 residues. General observations from the study: Apparent HLA restriction characterized most CMV-associated TCR beta chains in a later analysis. TCR beta V- and J-gene trimming, according to a later analysis, was linked to a missense DCLRE1C variant.

J is TRBJ2-7 and V is TRBV27; 10 bases are a match to TRBD2. This clonotype was sampled from a young man in good health and CMV-seronegative. The sequencing input was PBMCs. CDR3 in amino acids: CASSLKLGLASSYEQYF. The CDR3 nucleotides read TGTGCCAGCAGTCTAAAGCTGGGACTAGCGTCCTCCTACGAGCAGTACTTC.